Each of the 25 T cell receptor beta chains below was sequenced from the same sample in a study of blood T cells in healthy people across ages. Primers used in a second PCR of about 6 to 11 cycles were a sample-barcoded 5' primer and a J-beta primer mix. TCRdb passed the 5' RACE reads through MiXCR, listing each CDR3 protein once. Of fewer than 2 million distinct CDR3 sequences detected, 30% to 40% appear once; the ten largest clones hold roughly 23%. The sample consisted of blood. These TCRs come from a human donor in good health.

This clonotype was seen only a few times. The rearrangement uses TRBV29-1 and TRBJ2-7, with D possibly being TRBD1 or TRBD2 (5 bases each). This CDR3 has 12 residues. CDR1 and CDR2 from the germline V gene are SQVTM and ANQGSEA. The CDR3 spells CNAGTVIYEQYF. As DNA, the CDR3 is TGCAACGCCGGGACGGTAATTTACGAGCAGTACTTC.

V gene TRBV6-5 combines with J gene TRBJ2-7; 8 bases are a match to TRBD1. The CDR3 extends over 14 amino acids. The ends lost 4 bases at V and 3 bases at J; junction bases unmatched: 5. From germline, CDR1 is MNHEY and CDR2 SVGAGI. CDR3 sequence (DNA): TGTGCCAGCAGTTCACAGGGGGTTAACTACGAGCAGTACTTC. It specifies CASSSQGVNYEQYF.

There are a few counts of this clonotype. The chain couples TRBV4-2 to TRBJ2-7; the match to TRBD2 covers 11 bases. Germline V gene data show CDR1 as LGHNA and CDR2 as YNFKEQ. V was pared by 3 bases and J by 2 bases, with 9 bases of the junction left unmatched. This CDR3 has 17 amino acids. The CDR3 region is CASSQTFGTSGTYEQYF. DNA of the CDR3: TGTGCCAGCAGCCAGACATTCGGGACTAGCGGAACCTACGAGCAGTACTTC.

The chain recombines TRBV4-1 with TRBJ1-1; D is undetermined. Germline CDR1 and CDR2: MGHRA and YSYEKL. Trimming took off 1 base at V and 11 bases at J, with 11 bases between the two ends. The CDR3 runs to 12 residues. CDR3 sequence reads: CASSQGTRGAFF. CDR3 DNA: TGCGCCAGCAGCCAAGGGACCAGAGGGGCTTTCTTT.

A word on this clonotype: At one boundary the junction diverges from the germline segment, which might be a read error. The rearrangement uses TRBV27 and TRBJ2-1; 7 nucleotides match TRBD1. Germline CDR1 is MNHEY and CDR2 is SMNVEV (reference sequence). The CDR3 spans 15 residues. The CDR3 reads CANSLGRGRINEQFF. The CDR3 DNA follows: TGTGCCAACAGTTTAGGTAGGGGGCGCATCAATGAGCAGTTCTTC.

This clonotype was observed a handful of times. This rearrangement joins TRBV7-2 to TRBJ2-7; 8 bases agree with TRBD2. V shed 4 bases, J shed 7 bases, and the junction held 9 bases outside the gene matches. The CDR3 sequence is 14 residues long. Germline V gene sequence: CDR1 SGHTA, CDR2 FQGNSA. CDR3 sequence: CASSSGDSGGEQYF. The DNA of the CDR3 is TGTGCCAGCAGCTCCGGAGACTCGGGGGGGGAGCAGTACTTC.

This clonotype showed up just a few times. This chain connects TRBV28 to TRBJ1-6, with D possibly TRBD1 on 5 matching bases. The V gene lost 2 bases and the J gene lost 6 bases, with 17 bases spanning the gap. The length of the CDR3 is 17 residues. CDR1 and CDR2 from the germline V gene are MDHEN and SYDVKM. The CDR3 sequence is CASSLIRVGASNSPLHF. The CDR3 DNA reads as TGTGCCAGCAGTTTAATTAGGGTTGGGGCGTCTAATTCACCCCTCCACTTT.

This clonotype has ten or more counts. The rearrangement joins TRBV9 to TRBJ2-3; D remains ambiguous. V dropped 4 bases and J dropped 2 bases, with 14 bases sitting between them. The CDR3 is made up of 15 amino acids. Germline CDR1 is SGDLS and CDR2 is YYNGEE. In nucleotides, the CDR3 is TGTGCCAGCAGCCCCCCCGGGCCGAACACAGATACGCAGTATTTT. The encoded protein is CASSPPGPNTDTQYF.

On this clonotype: The junction does not match germline at one end; this may be a read error. The CDR3 sequence is CASSFGDRANEEFF. For the CDR3, the DNA is TGTGCCAGCAGTTTCGGGGACAGGGCCAATGAGGAGTTCTTC. This chain uses TRBV12-3 or TRBV12-4 with TRBJ2-1; 9 bases align to TRBD1. The CDR3 is 14 residues long.

This chain connects TRBV6-2 or TRBV6-3 to TRBJ2-3; tentatively, D is TRBD1 (6 bases). Germline V gene data show CDR1 as MNHEY and CDR2 as SVGEGT. V was cut by 1 base and J by 2 bases, with 7 bases left in between. This CDR3 is 14 amino acids long. In DNA, the CDR3 is TGTGCCAGCAGTTACTGGGACACCACAGATACGCAGTATTTT. Amino acid sequence: CASSYWDTTDTQYF.

The chain recombines TRBV14 with TRBJ2-1; weak D call: TRBD2 (6 bases). V gave up 4 bases and J gave up 8 bases, with 18 bases separating them. The length of the CDR3 is 15 residues. The germline CDR1 and CDR2 sequences are SGHDN and FVKESK. CDR3: CASSPGGPLGDEQFF. The CDR3 DNA sequence: TGTGCCAGCAGCCCCGGGGGACCGCTGGGGGATGAGCAGTTCTTC.

The CDR3 sequence is CASSPRQENYEQYF. The CDR3, as DNA: TGCGCCAGCAGCCCCAGACAGGAAAACTACGAGCAGTACTTC. The chain is built from TRBV4-3 and TRBJ2-7; D perhaps matches TRBD1 (6 bases). Trimming removed 4 bases from V and 3 bases from J, with 13 bases in between. CDR1 is LGHNA, CDR2 YSLEER, per germline. This CDR3 has 14 amino acids.

The V call is TRBV7-9, the J call TRBJ1-1; D call uncertain. Germline V gene data show CDR1 as SEHNR and CDR2 as FQNEAQ (reference sequence). With 2 bases removed from V and 0 bases from J, the gap between germline ends came to 13 bases. This CDR3 is 16 amino acids long. The CDR3 loop reads CASSLRMLAMNTEAFF. In DNA, the CDR3 is TGTGCCAGCAGCTTACGGATGCTGGCTATGAACACTGAAGCTTTCTTT. The complete variable domain, with remaining parts taken from reference TRBV7-9 and TRBJ1-1, reads DTGVSQNPRHKITKRGQNVTFRCDPISEHNRLYWYRQTLGQGPEFLTYFQNEAQLEKSRLLSDRFSAERPKGSFSTLEIQRTEQGDSAMYLCASSLRMLAMNTEAFFGQGTRLTVV.

This chain joins TRBV12-5 and TRBJ1-2; D is unresolved. V was clipped by 3 bases and J by 2 bases, with 1 base between them. The length of the CDR3 is 11 residues. Germline V lookup: CDR1 LGHNT, CDR2 FRNRAP. Here the CDR3 reads CASGFNYGYTF. The CDR3 DNA is TGTGCTAGTGGTTTCAACTATGGCTACACCTTC.

Remarks on this clonotype: Since a much larger clone is just one base distant, this may be a read error. V is TRBV4-2 and J is TRBJ2-7; possible D gene TRBD2, 6 bases. This CDR3 spans 14 amino acids. Germline lookup yields CDR1 LGHNA and CDR2 YNFKEQ. The CDR3 spells CANSQDGGSYEQYF. CDR3 DNA: TGTGCCAACAGCCAAGATGGGGGGTCCTACGAGCAGTACTTC.

This clonotype was detected many times. The CDR3 region has the DNA TGCAGTGCTAGCGGCTCGGAAGAGACCCAGTACTTC. It codes for CSASGSEETQYF. The J gene is TRBJ2-5, the V gene TRBV20-1; D is undetermined. The CDR3 has 12 residues. V lost 3 bases, J lost 3 bases, and 8 bases lay in between. Per the germline V gene, CDR1 is DFQATT and CDR2 is SNEGSKA (reference sequence).

The chain has TRBV7-2 and TRBJ1-2; D uncertain. V lost 7 bases to trimming and J lost 0 bases, with 18 bases between them. Germline V gene lookup returns CDR1 SGHTA and CDR2 FQGNSA. The CDR3 length is 16 residues. CDR3 region: CASNPRGEKTNYGYTF. The DNA of the CDR3 is TGTGCCAGCAACCCCCGTGGGGAAAAGACTAACTATGGCTACACCTTC. Supplemented by reference TRBV7-2 and TRBJ1-2, the full variable domain reads GAGVSQSPSNKVTEKGKDVELRCDPISGHTALYWYRQSLGQGLEFLIYFQGNSAPDKSGLPSDRFSAERTGGSVSTLTIQRTQQEDSAVYLCASNPRGEKTNYGYTFGSGTRLTVV.

Turning to this clonotype: Given a much more abundant clone one base away, this may be a read error. This chain joins TRBV7-2 and TRBJ2-3, with 8 bases fitting TRBD2. There are 15 residues in the CDR3. Germline V gives CDR1 SGHTA, CDR2 FQGNSA. The CDR3 reads CVSSLAGGGKDTQYF. CDR3 bases: TGTGTCAGCAGCTTAGCCGGGGGGGGTAAAGATACGCAGTATTTT.

The rearrangement links TRBV6-2 or TRBV6-3 to TRBJ2-5, with D perhaps matching TRBD2 (6 bases). Between the trimmed V and J ends, which lost 10 bases and 7 bases, there was a span of 13 bases. This CDR3 has 11 amino acids. Germline V gives CDR1 MNHEY, CDR2 SVGEGT. CDR3 loop: CATTSFGTQYF. The CDR3 bases are TGTGCCACGACTAGTTTTGGGACCCAGTACTTC.

This clonotype was counted only a few times. The V call is TRBV12-3 or TRBV12-4, the J call TRBJ2-1; TRBD1 agrees at 7 bases. The CDR3 runs 13 residues. Trimming removed 10 bases from V and 3 bases from J; junction bases left unmatched: 6. The chain's CDR3 is CATHRGGYNEQFF. CDR3 in DNA: TGTGCCACCCACAGGGGTGGCTACAATGAGCAGTTCTTC.

The chain employs TRBV9 and TRBJ2-5; 7 nucleotides agree with TRBD2. Germline V gives CDR1 SGDLS, CDR2 YYNGEE. This CDR3 region has 14 residues. The trim removed 5 bases at V and 11 bases at J, leaving 15 bases unmatched. CDR3 DNA: TGTGCCAGCAGTCCGGGGGGAATAGTGCGTGAGCAGTACTTC. The encoded protein is CASSPGGIVREQYF.

This clonotype was seen only a few times. This chain joins TRBV2 and TRBJ2-4; 12 nucleotides line up with TRBD2. This CDR3 is built from 15 residues. Germline V gives CDR1 SNHLY, CDR2 FYNNEI. V lost 4 bases and J lost 8; bases outside the gene matches: 6. In DNA form, the CDR3 reads TGTGCCAGCAGTGCCTGGACTAGCGGGGAATACATTCAGTACTTC. Translating it yields CASSAWTSGEYIQYF.

The V gene is TRBV20-1, the J gene TRBJ1-2; no reliable D call. Between the trimmed V and J ends, which lost 3 bases and 0 bases, there was a span of 8 bases. The CDR3 is 13 residues long. Germline V CDR1 and CDR2: DFQATT, SNEGSKA (reference sequence). Here the CDR3 DNA reads TGCAGTGCTAGTTCGGTCACTAACTATGGCTACACCTTC. Its protein product is CSASSVTNYGYTF.

J is TRBJ1-4 and V is TRBV12-3 or TRBV12-4, with D unclear. The CDR3 sequence is 18 residues long. Trimming removed 9 bases at V and 3 bases at J, with 26 bases between. CDR3 nucleotides: TGTGCCAGTAGTATTTTCTCCGGTTCGGTAACGGCTAATGAAAAACTGTTTTTT. Protein product: CASSIFSGSVTANEKLFF.

CDR3: CASSEPVEGRDQPQHF. The CDR3 DNA reads as TGTGCCAGCAGTGAGCCTGTGGAGGGTCGTGATCAGCCCCAGCATTTT. The J gene is TRBJ1-5, the V gene TRBV6-1, with D unresolved. Per the germline V gene, CDR1 is MNHNS and CDR2 is SASEGT. The V gene lost 3 bases and the J gene lost 5 bases, with 17 bases spanning the gap. There are 16 residues in the CDR3.